This section outlines one T cell receptor (beta chain) sequence together with its context. Its antigen is as yet unknown. The V and J ends lost 4 bases and 7 bases respectively, with 10 bases between them. Germline-derived CDR1 and CDR2 are MDHEN and SYDVKM. The CDR3 covers 13 residues. This record comes from a study of memory CD4+ T cells and cytomegalovirus serostatus. The study, taken as a whole, reports: Of under 200 reported CMV TCRbeta sequences, under 80 were found in memory CD4+ repertoires. CMV serostatus prediction reached median AUC approximately 0.96, or 0.89 with US-trained model.

As originally analysed: After removing out-of-frame reads, 2 million to 2.5 million distinct TCRbeta sequences remained. Here immunoSEQ multiplex PCR was the method, and the copy in TCRdb shows in-frame clones only, minus some. D and trimming come from the DNA, and the V and J calls and clone size come from that table. The table includes approximately 46,000 clones, about four fifths detected once. The sort gate was single viable CD3+CD4+CD8-CD45RO+ cells for memory CD4+ T cells. CD4+ T cells were isolated by positive magnetic selection. Input material: memory CD4+ T cells from blood. The chain has TRBV28 and TRBJ2-2, with D hard to call. This clonotype was sampled from an adult in good health and CMV-seronegative. The CDR3 DNA reads as TGTGCCAGCAGTTGGTTTCGAGGCGGGGAGCTGTTTTTT. Its translation: CASSWFRGGELFF.